This entry is about one TCR beta chain. Its antigen is as yet unknown. The treatment is: around 19 received Ad26.COV2.S at low or high dose, single or two shots; about 5 received placebo; per-sample allocation not given. Collection of the samples took place on day 63 after the first injection of vaccine or placebo. An adult donor aged 18-55 years was enrolled in Boston. The data derive from a study of Ad26.COV2.S vaccination and SARS-CoV-2 variants. The wider study: Donor got 5x10^10 or 1x10^11 viral particles of Ad26.COV2.S. Whole-study findings and limits: Breadth, reportedly substantial, characterized the spike-specific CD8+ and CD4+ T cell responses after vaccination. Total T cell responses were possibly underestimated by TCR breadth and depth analyses.

The V gene lost 2 bases and the J gene lost 9 bases, with 11 bases spanning the gap. Germline CDR1 is GTSNPN and CDR2 is SVGIG (reference sequence). This CDR3 contains 13 residues. Profiled with immunoSEQ multiplex PCR; TCRdb holds only in-frame clones, not every one. The repertoire includes some 370,000 clones, approximately 83% of them detected once, and almost 7.5% sits in the top ten. The chain combines TRBV30 with TRBJ1-6; possibly TRBD1 for D (5 bases). This TCR derives from a person between 18 and 65 years old who received the Ad26.COV2.S COVID-19 vaccine or a placebo. The material sequenced was peripheral blood, taken in a trial of Ad26.COV2.S vaccine versus placebo. CDR3 amino acids: CAWSSRVFSPLHF. As DNA, the CDR3 is TGTGCCTGGAGTAGCAGGGTTTTTTCACCCCTCCACTTT.